This TCR beta chain derives from a study of vaccination effects on CD4 cells after COVID-19. Between days 10 and 11 of culture, CD4+ T cells were separated out. Two-dose vaccination with either BNT162b2 or mRNA-1273 was given to the participants. The CDR3 is 14 residues long. V lost 0 bases and J lost 0, with 7 bases in between. Germline V CDR1 and CDR2: SGDLS, YYNGEE. The table came from immunoSEQ multiplex PCR; TCRdb's copy has only in-frame clones and leaves some out. The data contain around 49,000 clones, 72% of them singletons. Details on this clone: Its antigen is as yet unknown.

Sequencing was performed on CD4+ T cells from PBMCs cultured without peptide, taken after COVID-19 vaccination. This receptor was identified in a human donor who received a COVID-19 vaccine. The V gene is TRBV9, the J gene TRBJ2-7; no reliable D call. The CDR3 nucleotides read TGTGCCAGCAGCGTAGGGCCTACCTCCTACGAGCAGTACTTC. Amino acid sequence: CASSVGPTSYEQYF.